Sequencing of this T cell receptor beta chain was carried out in a study of shared clonotypes between healthy human individuals. General study findings and limits: Against clonotypes common to all four donors, non-shared ones had lower generation probabilities. Sequencing depth was expected to affect clonotype sharing among donors.

Note on this clone: Its antigen is not known.

Every immunoSEQ plate was one replicate of a subset's evenly spread DNA. TCRdb keeps only in-frame clones here, not all; method: immunoSEQ multiplex PCR. The table records more than 2,000,000 clones, roughly 92% of them present only once. The sequencing input was naive CD4+ T cells sorted from blood. Subset meaning: CD45RA+ positively selected. This clonotype originated in a man aged 18 to 30 in good health.

CDR3 sequence reads: CASSVARADPDTQYF. DNA for the CDR3: TGTGCCAGCAGCGTAGCTAGGGCCGACCCAGATACGCAGTATTTT. The chain couples TRBV9 to TRBJ2-3; no clear D. Germline-derived CDR1 and CDR2 are SGDLS and YYNGEE. The CDR3 runs to 15 residues. V gave up 0 bases and J gave up 4 bases, with 12 bases separating them.